These 2 T cell receptor beta chains came from one sample sequenced in a study of blood T cell repertoires in COVID-19. The repertoire was sequenced with immunoSEQ multiplex PCR; TCRdb's copy has only in-frame clones and lacks some. This sample yields roughly 65,000 clones, of which roughly 81% are seen a single time; about 15% belongs to the top ten. The sample consisted of peripheral blood. These receptors were collected from an elderly man with acute or convalescent COVID-19.

This clone has just a few counts. The genes are TRBV7-3 and TRBJ2-2; TRBD2 aligns across 8 bases. This CDR3 spans 15 amino acids. The germline gives CDR1 SGHTA, CDR2 FQGTGA. V was clipped by 5 bases and J by 1 base; unmatched bases: 3. The CDR3 region has the DNA TGTGCCAGCAGCCCGACTAGCGTGAACACCGGGGAGCTGTTTTTT. It yields the protein CASSPTSVNTGELFF.

The rearrangement uses TRBV5-4 and TRBJ2-1; unclear D gene. The CDR3 sequence is 12 residues long. Trimming removed 0 bases from V and 7 bases from J, with 5 bases in between. From germline, CDR1 is SGHNT and CDR2 YYREEE (reference sequence). The CDR3 spells CASSLGVNEQFF. The CDR3 DNA is TGTGCCAGCAGCTTGGGAGTGAATGAGCAGTTCTTC. The variable domain in full, completed from reference TRBV5-4 and TRBJ2-1, reads ETGVTQSPTHLIKTRGQQVTLRCSSQSGHNTVSWYQQALGQGPQFIFQYYREEENGRGNFPPRFSGLQFPNYSSELNVNALELDDSALYLCASSLGVNEQFFGPGTRLTVL.